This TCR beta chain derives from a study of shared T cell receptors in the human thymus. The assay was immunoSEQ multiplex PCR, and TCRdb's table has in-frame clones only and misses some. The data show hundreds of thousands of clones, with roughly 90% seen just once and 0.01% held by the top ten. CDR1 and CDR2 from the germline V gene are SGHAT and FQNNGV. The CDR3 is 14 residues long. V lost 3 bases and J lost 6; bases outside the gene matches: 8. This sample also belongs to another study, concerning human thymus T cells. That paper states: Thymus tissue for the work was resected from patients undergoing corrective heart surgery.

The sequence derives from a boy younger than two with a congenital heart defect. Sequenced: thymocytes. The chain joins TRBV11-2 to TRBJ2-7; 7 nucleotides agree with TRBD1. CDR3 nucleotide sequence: TGTGCCAGCAGCTTCGGTCCGGGACAGCGCGAGCAGTACTTC. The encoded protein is CASSFGPGQREQYF.